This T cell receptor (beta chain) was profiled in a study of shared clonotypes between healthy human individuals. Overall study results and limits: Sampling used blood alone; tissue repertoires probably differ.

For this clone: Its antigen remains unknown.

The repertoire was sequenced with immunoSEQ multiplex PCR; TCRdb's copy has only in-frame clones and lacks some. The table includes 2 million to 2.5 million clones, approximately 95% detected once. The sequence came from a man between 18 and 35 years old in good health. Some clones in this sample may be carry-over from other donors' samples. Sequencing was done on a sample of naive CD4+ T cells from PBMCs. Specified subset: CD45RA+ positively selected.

DNA of the CDR3: TGTGCCAGCAGCTTCGGGACAGGGGGCGACTCGCAGTATTTT. Its translation is CASSFGTGGDSQYF. The chain carries TRBV7-9 and TRBJ2-3, with 12 bases lining up with TRBD1. CDR1 and CDR2 from the germline V gene are SEHNR and FQNEAQ (reference sequence). CDR3 length: 14 residues. The V gene end was trimmed by 3 bases and the J gene end by 10 bases; junction bases not matched to a gene: 5.